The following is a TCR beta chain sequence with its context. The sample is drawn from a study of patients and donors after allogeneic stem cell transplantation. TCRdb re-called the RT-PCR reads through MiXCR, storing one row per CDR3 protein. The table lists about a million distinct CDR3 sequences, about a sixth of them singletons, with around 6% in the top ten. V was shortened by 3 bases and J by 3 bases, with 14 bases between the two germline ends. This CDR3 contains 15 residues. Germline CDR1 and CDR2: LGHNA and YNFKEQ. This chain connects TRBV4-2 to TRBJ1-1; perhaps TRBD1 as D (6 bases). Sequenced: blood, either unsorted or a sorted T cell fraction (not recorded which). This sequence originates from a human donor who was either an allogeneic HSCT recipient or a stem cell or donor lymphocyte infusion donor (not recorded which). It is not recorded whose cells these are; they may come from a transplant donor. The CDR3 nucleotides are TGTGCCAGCAGCCACCCTGCGGCAGGGGACACTGAAGCTTTCTTT. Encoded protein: CASSHPAAGDTEAFF.